The sequence of this T cell receptor beta chain was determined in a study of OX40 agonist ivuxolimab in advanced cancers. The assay was immunoSEQ multiplex PCR, and TCRdb's table has in-frame clones only and misses some. Among roughly 35,000 clones listed, approximately 82% were seen once. No patient had autoimmune disease or received systemic immunosuppression. The length of the CDR3 is 14 residues. Trimming shortened V by 5 bases and J by 8 bases, and 16 bases separated the two germline ends. The germline V gene encodes CDR1 SGHTA and CDR2 FQGNSA. This sequence joins TRBV7-2 and TRBJ1-3; D might be TRBD1 (5 bases). Sequenced material: CD4+ or CD8+ T cells sorted from blood, taken in a trial of the OX40 agonist ivuxolimab. This TCR was recovered from an adult with an advanced solid tumor such as melanoma, head and neck, liver or kidney cancer. The DNA of the CDR3 is TGTGCCAGCAGCAACGCAGGACAAGGGCACACCATATATTTT. Residues: CASSNAGQGHTIYF.